This T cell receptor (beta chain) was captured in a study of post-analysis software for immune sequencing data. On the study more broadly: Relapsing-remitting, secondary progressive and progressive-relapsing forms made up the multiple sclerosis disease courses. Overall study findings and caveats: F measure grouped same-batch samples tightly together. About five TRBV segments were more frequent in patients than controls; TRBV5-6, TRBV5-1 and TRBV20-1 belonged to this group.

Notes on this clonotype: The antigen remains unidentified.

Looked up from germline, CDR1 is SNHLY and CDR2 is FYNNEI. V was clipped by 3 bases and J by 2 bases; unmatched bases: 4. This CDR3 region has 15 residues. Unique molecular identifiers were carried by the TCR beta cDNA libraries. A single record per CDR3 protein comes from TCRdb applying MiXCR to the PCR reads. The sample contains around 770,000 distinct CDR3 sequences, about half of which appear only once. The chain carries TRBV2 and TRBJ2-1; 7 nucleotides line up with TRBD1. This clonotype was obtained from a girl aged 5 to 17 with multiple sclerosis. Sequenced: blood. The CDR3: CASSDETGAYNEQFF. The CDR3 DNA sequence: TGTGCCAGCAGTGATGAAACAGGGGCCTACAATGAGCAGTTCTTC.